Each of the 21 T cell receptor beta chains below was sequenced from the same sample in a study of molecular identifiers for immune sequencing clone quantification. TCRdb recomputed calls from the PCR reads with MiXCR, one row per CDR3 protein. The repertoire includes fewer than 350,000 distinct CDR3 sequences, 24% of them detected once, and around 0.74% sits in the top ten. The sample taken for sequencing was naive CD8+ T cells from blood, with Jurkat cell RNA spiked in. As for subset: FACS-sorted CD8+CD4-CCR7+CD45RA+ naive T cells. These receptors all stem from a human donor in good health. Some libraries in this study had Jurkat cell RNA spiked in.

This clonotype was seen at least ten times. This chain connects TRBV2 to TRBJ1-5; maybe TRBD1 (5 bases). Trimming removed 6 bases at V and 0 bases at J, with 12 bases between. Germline V gene lookup returns CDR1 SNHLY and CDR2 FYNNEI. This CDR3 has 15 residues. The CDR3 sequence: CASSGDGHSNQPQHF. As DNA, the CDR3 is TGTGCCAGCAGCGGGGACGGTCATAGCAATCAGCCCCAGCATTTT.

This clonotype came up many times. The chain links TRBV11-2 to TRBJ1-1, with D possibly TRBD1 on 6 matching bases. Germline CDR1 is SGHAT and CDR2 is FQNNGV. Trimming cost V 5 bases and J 5 bases, with 18 bases left between them. There are 15 residues in the CDR3. CDR3 amino acids: CASSLLQGSETEAFF. The DNA of the CDR3 is TGTGCCAGCAGCCTCCTACAGGGAAGTGAAACTGAAGCTTTCTTT.

This clonotype was detected only a few times. The chain uses TRBV11-2 and TRBJ2-1, with no clear D. CDR3 length equals 12 residues. CDR1 and CDR2 from the germline V gene are SGHAT and FQNNGV. The germline V and J ends were trimmed by 1 base and 5 bases, with 3 bases remaining between them. The CDR3 here is CASSLGHNEQFF. In nucleotides, the CDR3 is TGTGCCAGCAGCTTAGGCCACAATGAGCAGTTCTTC.

With regard to this clonotype: A much bigger clone sits one base away, suggesting this may be a read error. The chain uses TRBV30 and TRBJ2-7; 8 bases are a match to TRBD2. The germline CDR1 and CDR2 sequences are GTSNPN and SVGIG (reference sequence). The V gene end was trimmed by 5 bases and the J gene end by 9 bases; junction bases not matched to a gene: 9. The CDR3 spans 12 residues. The CDR3 DNA follows: TGTGCCTGGGCCCCAGCGGGAGAAGCGCAGTACTTC. Encoded protein: CAWAPAGEAQYF.

The chain links TRBV28 to TRBJ2-3, with 10 nucleotides matching TRBD2. The CDR3 length is 17 residues. Germline lookup yields CDR1 MDHEN and CDR2 SYDVKM. V dropped 3 bases and J dropped 0; count of bases not matched to a gene: 6. In nucleotides, the CDR3 is TGTGCCAGCAGTTTTGCACTAGCGGGAACGAGCACAGATACGCAGTATTTT. Protein product: CASSFALAGTSTDTQYF.

This clonotype was observed many times. The gene calls are TRBV12-3 or TRBV12-4 and TRBJ2-1; D tentatively reads TRBD1 or TRBD2 (6 bases each). Trimming shortened V by 2 bases and J by 6 bases, and 14 bases separated the two germline ends. This CDR3 is built from 15 residues. The CDR3 sequence is CASSLLGGLGNEQFF. For the CDR3, the DNA is TGTGCCAGCAGTTTACTGGGGGGCTTGGGCAATGAGCAGTTCTTC.

The V gene is TRBV3-1, the J gene TRBJ2-4; TRBD1 agrees at 10 bases. With V trimmed by 4 bases and J by 7 bases, 13 bases remained unmatched. The germline CDR1 and CDR2 sequences are LGHDT and YNNKEL (reference sequence). The length of the CDR3 is 17 residues. Here the CDR3 DNA reads TGTGCCAGCAGCCCCATCGCCCCCGGGACAGGGGAGAACATTCAGTACTTC. Its protein is CASSPIAPGTGENIQYF.

This clonotype was found a few times. V usage is TRBV7-2 and J usage is TRBJ2-1; weak D call: TRBD2 (7 bases). This CDR3 region has 18 residues. V lost 1 base and J 4 bases, leaving 20 bases between the germline ends. In germline, CDR1 is SGHTA, CDR2 FQGNSA. CDR3 DNA: TGTGCCAGCAGCTTAGTTTTAAGGGGGGGGCCTGGGTACAATGAGCAGTTCTTC. Amino acids: CASSLVLRGGPGYNEQFF.

The V and J genes are TRBV4-1 and TRBJ2-1; tentatively, D is TRBD2 (5 bases). The V end was cut by 0 bases, the J end by 10 bases, with 13 bases between. CDR1 and CDR2 from the germline V gene are MGHRA and YSYEKL. The length of the CDR3 is 14 residues. The CDR3 DNA follows: TGCGCCAGCAGCCAAGAACCCCAGGAGGTGGAGCAGTTCTTC. Its protein is CASSQEPQEVEQFF.

This clonotype occurred many times. The genes are TRBV5-6 and TRBJ2-7; D is unclear. Per germline, CDR1 SGHDT and CDR2 YYEEEE. V lost 4 bases and J 4 bases, leaving 15 bases between the germline ends. This CDR3 spans 14 amino acids. The CDR3 is CASSPGGSLYEQYF. The CDR3 DNA is TGTGCCAGCAGCCCGGGCGGCAGCCTGTACGAGCAGTACTTC.

This clonotype was recorded many times. The V gene is TRBV28, the J gene TRBJ2-6; D is possibly TRBD1 (7 bases). Germline loops: CDR1 MDHEN, CDR2 SYDVKM. Trimming cost V 5 bases and J 2 bases, with 10 bases left between them. The CDR3 loop spans 15 amino acids. CDR3 coding DNA: TGTGCCAGCAGTCCCAGGGGGGCTGGGGCCAACGTCCTGACTTTC. This translates into CASSPRGAGANVLTF.

This clonotype was recorded many times. V and J are TRBV6-2 or TRBV6-3 and TRBJ1-5; maybe TRBD1 (5 bases). The CDR3 has 12 residues. V gave up 5 bases and J gave up 9 bases, with 11 bases separating them. CDR1 is MNHEY, CDR2 SVGEGT, per germline. The CDR3 bases are TGTGCCAGCAGTGCCGGGGGATCGCCCCAGCATTTT. Its translation is CASSAGGSPQHF.

This clonotype was observed at least ten times. The chain couples TRBV7-8 to TRBJ1-1; TRBD1 might be the D (5 bases). Germline V gene lookup returns CDR1 SGHVS and CDR2 FQNEAQ. V lost 4 bases and J 3 bases, leaving 15 bases between the germline ends. This CDR3 comprises 15 residues. CDR3 in DNA: TGTGCCAGCAGCTCCTCGGGACGGTGGGACACTGAAGCTTTCTTT. Translating gives CASSSSGRWDTEAFF.

The chain has TRBV6-2 or TRBV6-3 and TRBJ1-1; tentative D call: TRBD1 (5 bases). V gave up 6 bases and J gave up 3 bases, with 14 bases separating them. The V gene's germline CDR1 is MNHEY and CDR2 SVGEGT. The CDR3 sequence is 14 residues long. The CDR3 reads CASSSIREDTEAFF. In nucleotides, the CDR3 is TGTGCCAGCAGCTCGATCAGGGAAGACACTGAAGCTTTCTTT.

V is TRBV5-1 and J is TRBJ1-1; 8 bases are shared with TRBD1. The CDR3 is 17 residues long. Germline loops: CDR1 SGHRS, CDR2 YFSETQ. Trimming removed 2 bases from V and 5 bases from J; junction bases left unmatched: 14. The CDR3, as DNA: TGCGCCAGCAGCTTCGAGGCAGGGGGCGCGATGGGTACTGAAGCTTTCTTT. It specifies CASSFEAGGAMGTEAFF. The full variable domain, its missing parts supplied by reference TRBV5-1 and TRBJ1-1, is KAGVTQTPRYLIKTRGQQVTLSCSPISGHRSVSWYQQTPGQGLQFLFEYFSETQRNKGNFPGRFSGRQFSNSRSEMNVSTLELGDSALYLCASSFEAGGAMGTEAFFGQGTRLTVV.

In the case of this clonotype: A much bigger clone sits one base away, suggesting this may be a read error. This rearrangement joins TRBV7-2 to TRBJ2-1; TRBD2 is a possible D gene (5 bases). CDR1 SGHTA and CDR2 FQGNSA come from the germline V gene. CDR3 length: 15 residues. CDR3 coding DNA: TGTGCCAGCAGCTCAAGCGGTTTCTCCTACAATGAGCAGTCCTTC. Its protein is CASSSSGFSYNEQSF.

Only a few counts were recorded for this clonotype. CDR3 sequence reads: CARGQTPFGAEAFF. CDR3 coding DNA: TGTGCCAGAGGACAGACGCCTTTTGGGGCTGAAGCTTTCTTT. This chain uses TRBV2 with TRBJ1-1, with a tentative D call TRBD1 (6 bases). Germline CDR1 and CDR2: SNHLY and FYNNEI. This CDR3 region has 14 residues. The V gene lost 9 bases and the J gene lost 6 bases, with 20 bases spanning the gap.

There are many counts of this clonotype. The V gene is TRBV29-1, the J gene TRBJ1-1, with unresolved D. V was trimmed by 3 bases and J by 1 base, leaving 9 bases between them. The V gene's germline CDR1 is SQVTM and CDR2 ANQGSEA. There are 13 residues in the CDR3. CDR3 sequence (DNA): TGCAGCGTTGAGTGGCGGGGGAACACTGAAGCTTTCTTT. It is translated as CSVEWRGNTEAFF.

The chain joins TRBV4-3 to TRBJ2-7; D tentatively fits TRBD1 or TRBD2 (5 bases each). CDR1 LGHNA and CDR2 YSLEER come from the germline V gene. V dropped 1 base and J dropped 3 bases, with 10 bases sitting between them. The CDR3 length is 14 residues. The CDR3: CASSQVLGVYEQYF. Here the CDR3 DNA reads TGCGCCAGCAGCCAAGTGCTGGGGGTCTACGAGCAGTACTTC.

This clonotype was seen a handful of times. This chain connects TRBV20-1 to TRBJ1-2; D is uncertain. Germline CDR1 is DFQATT and CDR2 is SNEGSKA (reference sequence). Trimming pared 2 bases from V and 2 bases from J, leaving 15 bases between. This CDR3 spans 15 amino acids. CDR3 sequence: CSARSELGFNYGYTF. The CDR3 region has the DNA TGCAGTGCTAGATCCGAACTTGGGTTCAACTATGGCTACACCTTC.

Points on this clonotype: A read error is possible here, since a much larger clone lies one base away. The chain carries TRBV29-1 and TRBJ2-1, with D hard to call. Trimming left V 7 bases short and J 0 bases short, with 13 bases between. Germline CDR1 SQVTM, CDR2 ANQGSEA. The CDR3 is 14 residues long. Here the CDR3 DNA reads TGCAGCGCCCTAAGGTCCTGCTCCTACAATGAGCAGTTCTTC. Amino acid sequence: CSALRSCSYNEQFF.